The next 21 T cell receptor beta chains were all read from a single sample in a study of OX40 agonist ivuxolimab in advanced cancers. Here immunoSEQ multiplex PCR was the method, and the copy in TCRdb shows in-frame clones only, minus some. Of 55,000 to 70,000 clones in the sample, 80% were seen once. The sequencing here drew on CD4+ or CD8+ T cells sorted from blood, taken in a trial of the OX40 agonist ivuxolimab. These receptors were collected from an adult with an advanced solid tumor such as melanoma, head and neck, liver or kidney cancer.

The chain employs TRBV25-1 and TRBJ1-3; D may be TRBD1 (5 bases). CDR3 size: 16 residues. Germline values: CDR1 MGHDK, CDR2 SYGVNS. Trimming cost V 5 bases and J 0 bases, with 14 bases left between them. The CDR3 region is CASSHGGGYSGNTIYF. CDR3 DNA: TGTGCCAGCAGTCACGGTGGGGGGTACTCTGGAAACACCATATATTTT.

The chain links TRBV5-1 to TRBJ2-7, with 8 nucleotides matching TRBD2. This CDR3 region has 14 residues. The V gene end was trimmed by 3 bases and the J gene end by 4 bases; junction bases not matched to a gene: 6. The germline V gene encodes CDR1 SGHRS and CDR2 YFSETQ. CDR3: CASSSGLEPYEQYF. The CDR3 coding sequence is TGCGCCAGCAGCTCGGGACTAGAACCTTACGAGCAGTACTTC.

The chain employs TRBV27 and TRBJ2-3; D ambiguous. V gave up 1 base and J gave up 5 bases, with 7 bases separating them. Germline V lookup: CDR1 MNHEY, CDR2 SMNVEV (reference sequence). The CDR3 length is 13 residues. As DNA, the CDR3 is TGTGCCAGCAGTTTATTAGGGAAAGATACGCAGTATTTT. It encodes CASSLLGKDTQYF.

The CDR3 loop reads CASSIGRLNEQFF. The CDR3 DNA reads TGTGCCAGTAGTATTGGCCGCCTCAATGAGCAGTTCTTC. The chain recombines TRBV19 with TRBJ2-1; D not resolved. The CDR3 covers 13 residues. Trimming pared 3 bases from V and 6 bases from J, leaving 9 bases between. Germline CDR1 reads LNHDA; CDR2 reads SQIVND (reference sequence). The full variable domain, with the rest looked up from reference TRBV19 and TRBJ2-1, is DGGITQSPKYLFRKEGQNVTLSCEQNLNHDAMYWYRQDPGQGLRLIYYSQIVNDFQKGDIAEGYSVSREKKESFPLTVTSAQKNPTAFYLCASSIGRLNEQFFGPGTRLTVL.

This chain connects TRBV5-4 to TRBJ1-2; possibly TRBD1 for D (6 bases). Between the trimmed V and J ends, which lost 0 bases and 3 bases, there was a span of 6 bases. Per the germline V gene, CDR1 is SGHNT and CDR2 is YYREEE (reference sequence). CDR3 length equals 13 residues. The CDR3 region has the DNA TGTGCCAGCAGCTTGGACAGGGACTATGGCTACACCTTC. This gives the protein CASSLDRDYGYTF.

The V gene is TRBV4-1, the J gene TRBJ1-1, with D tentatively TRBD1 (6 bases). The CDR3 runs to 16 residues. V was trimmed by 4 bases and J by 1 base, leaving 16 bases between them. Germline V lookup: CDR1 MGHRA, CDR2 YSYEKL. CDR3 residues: CASSPYRTDWNTEAFF. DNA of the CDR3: TGCGCCAGCAGCCCATACCGGACAGATTGGAACACTGAAGCTTTCTTT.

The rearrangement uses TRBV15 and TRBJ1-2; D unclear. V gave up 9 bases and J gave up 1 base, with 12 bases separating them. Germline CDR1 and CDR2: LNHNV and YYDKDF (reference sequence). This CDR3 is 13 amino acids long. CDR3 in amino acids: CATGVSDNYGYTF. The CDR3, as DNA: TGTGCCACTGGGGTCTCGGATAACTATGGCTACACCTTC.

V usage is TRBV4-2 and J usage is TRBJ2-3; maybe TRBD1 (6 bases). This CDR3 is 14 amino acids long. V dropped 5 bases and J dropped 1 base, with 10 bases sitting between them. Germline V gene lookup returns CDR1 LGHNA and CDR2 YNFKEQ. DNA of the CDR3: TGTGCCAGCAGCGGACAGCAAGGCACAGATACGCAGTATTTT. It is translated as CASSGQQGTDTQYF.

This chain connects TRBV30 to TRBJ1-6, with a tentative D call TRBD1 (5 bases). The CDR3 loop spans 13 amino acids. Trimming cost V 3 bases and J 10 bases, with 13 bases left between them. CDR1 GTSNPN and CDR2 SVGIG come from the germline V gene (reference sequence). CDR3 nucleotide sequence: TGTGCCTGGAGCGATCAGGGACCCTCACCCCTCCACTTT. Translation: CAWSDQGPSPLHF.

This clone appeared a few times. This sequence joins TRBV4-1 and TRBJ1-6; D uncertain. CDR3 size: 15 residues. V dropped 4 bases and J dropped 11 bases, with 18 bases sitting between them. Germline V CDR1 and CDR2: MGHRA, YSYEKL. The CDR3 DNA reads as TGCGCCAGCAGCCGCGTAGCAGTGGGATTAACACCCCTCCACTTT. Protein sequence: CASSRVAVGLTPLHF.

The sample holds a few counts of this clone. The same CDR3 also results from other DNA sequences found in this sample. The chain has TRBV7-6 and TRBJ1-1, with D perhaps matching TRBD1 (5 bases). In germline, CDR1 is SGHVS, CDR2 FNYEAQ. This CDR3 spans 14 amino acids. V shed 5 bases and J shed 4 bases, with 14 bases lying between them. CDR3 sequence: CASSPDPGGTEAFF. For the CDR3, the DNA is TGTGCCAGCAGCCCAGATCCTGGGGGCACTGAAGCTTTCTTT.

CDR3 in amino acids: CASSLARAGSEKLFF. In DNA, the CDR3 is TGTGCCAGCAGCTTAGCGCGGGCAGGGAGTGAAAAACTGTTTTTT. The chain links TRBV7-9 to TRBJ1-4, with a tentative D call TRBD1 (5 bases). Germline V gene sequence: CDR1 SEHNR, CDR2 FQNEAQ (reference sequence). The CDR3 is 15 residues long. V lost 0 bases and J lost 7, with 12 bases in between. Using reference TRBV7-9 and TRBJ1-4 for the parts outside the CDR3, the full variable domain is DTGVSQNPRHKITKRGQNVTFRCDPISEHNRLYWYRQTLGQGPEFLTYFQNEAQLEKSRLLSDRFSAERPKGSFSTLEIQRTEQGDSAMYLCASSLARAGSEKLFFGSGTQLSVL.

This chain's CDR3 is CASSSPGRMDNYGYTF. The CDR3 DNA sequence: TGTGCCAGTAGTTCTCCGGGACGGATGGATAACTATGGCTACACCTTC. V is TRBV19 and J is TRBJ1-2; TRBD1 is a possible D gene (5 bases). This CDR3 spans 16 amino acids. Trimming removed 5 bases from V and 1 base from J, with 17 bases in between. Germline V gene sequence: CDR1 LNHDA, CDR2 SQIVND (reference sequence).

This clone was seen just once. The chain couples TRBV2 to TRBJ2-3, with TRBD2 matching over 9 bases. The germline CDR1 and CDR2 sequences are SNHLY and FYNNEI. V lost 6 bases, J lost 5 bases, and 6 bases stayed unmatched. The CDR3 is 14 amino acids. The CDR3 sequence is CASSAGLARDTQYF. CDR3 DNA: TGTGCCAGCAGCGCGGGACTAGCCAGAGATACGCAGTATTTT.

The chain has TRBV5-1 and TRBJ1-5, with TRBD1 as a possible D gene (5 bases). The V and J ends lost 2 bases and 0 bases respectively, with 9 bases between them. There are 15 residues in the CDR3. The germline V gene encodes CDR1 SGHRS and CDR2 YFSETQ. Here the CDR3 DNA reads TGCGCCAGCAGCTTCGGGACGGATAGCAATCAGCCCCAGCATTTT. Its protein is CASSFGTDSNQPQHF.

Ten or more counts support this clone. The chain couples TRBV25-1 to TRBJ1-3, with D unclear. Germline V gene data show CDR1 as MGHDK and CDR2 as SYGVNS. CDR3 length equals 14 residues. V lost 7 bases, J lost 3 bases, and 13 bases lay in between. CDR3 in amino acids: CASIASSLGNTIYF. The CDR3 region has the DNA TGTGCCAGCATAGCGTCCAGCCTTGGAAACACCATATATTTT. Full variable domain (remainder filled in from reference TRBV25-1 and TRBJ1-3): EADIYQTPRYLVIGTGKKITLECSQTMGHDKMYWYQQDPGMELHLIHYSYGVNSTEKGDLSSESTVSRIRTEHFPLTLESARPSHTSQYLCASIASSLGNTIYFGEGSWLTVV.

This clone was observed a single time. The CDR3: CASLERGSYEQYF. The DNA for the CDR3 is TGTGCCAGCCTCGAAAGGGGCTCCTACGAGCAGTACTTC. The chain has TRBV7-9 and TRBJ2-7; D may be TRBD1 (5 bases). Trimming shortened V by 8 bases and J by 0 bases, and 11 bases separated the two germline ends. CDR3 size: 13 residues. Germline-derived CDR1 and CDR2 are SEHNR and FQNEAQ (reference sequence).

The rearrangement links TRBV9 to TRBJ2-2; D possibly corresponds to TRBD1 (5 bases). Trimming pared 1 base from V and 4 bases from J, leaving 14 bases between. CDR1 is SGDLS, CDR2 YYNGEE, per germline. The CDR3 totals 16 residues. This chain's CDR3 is CASSVKAGLGTGELFF. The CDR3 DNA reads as TGTGCCAGCAGCGTAAAGGCAGGGCTAGGCACCGGGGAGCTGTTTTTT.

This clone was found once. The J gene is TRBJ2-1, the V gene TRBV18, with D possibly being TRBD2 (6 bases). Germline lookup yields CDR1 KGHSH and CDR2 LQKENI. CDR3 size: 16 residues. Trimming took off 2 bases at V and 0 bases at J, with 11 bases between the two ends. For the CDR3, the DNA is TGTGCCAGCTCACCAGTAAGCGGGTTCTCCTACAATGAGCAGTTCTTC. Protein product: CASSPVSGFSYNEQFF.

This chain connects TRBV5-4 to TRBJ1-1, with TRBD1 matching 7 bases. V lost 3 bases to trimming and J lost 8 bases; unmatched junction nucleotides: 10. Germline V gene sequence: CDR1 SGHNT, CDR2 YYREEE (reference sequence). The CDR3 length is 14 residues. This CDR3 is CASSYGDRYREAFF. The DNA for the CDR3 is TGTGCCAGCAGCTATGGGGACAGATACCGAGAAGCTTTCTTT.

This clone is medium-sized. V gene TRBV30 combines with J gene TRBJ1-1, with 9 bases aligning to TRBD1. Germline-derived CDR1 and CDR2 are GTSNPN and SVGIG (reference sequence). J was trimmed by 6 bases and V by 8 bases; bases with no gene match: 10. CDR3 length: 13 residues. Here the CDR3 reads CAHGGQGISEAFF. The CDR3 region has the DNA TGTGCCCACGGAGGACAGGGGATTTCTGAAGCTTTCTTT.